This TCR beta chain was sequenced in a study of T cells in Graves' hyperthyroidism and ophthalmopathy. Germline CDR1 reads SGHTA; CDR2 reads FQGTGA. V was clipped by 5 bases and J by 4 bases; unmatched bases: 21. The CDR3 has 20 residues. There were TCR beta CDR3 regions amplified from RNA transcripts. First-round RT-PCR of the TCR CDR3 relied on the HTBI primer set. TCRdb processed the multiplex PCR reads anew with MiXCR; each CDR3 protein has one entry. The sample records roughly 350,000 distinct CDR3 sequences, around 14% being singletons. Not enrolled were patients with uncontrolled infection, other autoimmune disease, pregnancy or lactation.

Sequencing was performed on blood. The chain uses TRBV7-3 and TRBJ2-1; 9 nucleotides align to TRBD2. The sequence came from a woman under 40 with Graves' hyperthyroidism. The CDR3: CASSVIGGRESQAKYNEQFF. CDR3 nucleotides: TGTGCCAGCAGCGTAATAGGCGGGAGGGAAAGTCAAGCCAAATACAATGAGCAGTTCTTC.